This T cell receptor beta chain originates from a study of T cell responses to AZD1222 COVID-19 vaccine. Study-level findings and limits: Just a handful of people given AZD1222 tested seropositive at baseline. The reported proportion of spike-specific TCRs targeting unmutated variant regions was nearly half. With dominance at 160-218 and 743-854, vaccine-associated CD4 TCRs spanned spike. Among the donors, most were white British and more were female, and clonal diversity was possibly underestimated.

Of note for this clone: Antigen specificity is unknown.

Repertoires were generated with immunoSEQ multiplex PCR, while TCRdb's copy carries only in-frame clones and drops some. The sample contains over 120,000 clones, approximately 93% of which appear only once. Germline CDR1 reads SGHVS; CDR2 reads FQNEAQ. The CDR3 is 17 amino acids. V lost 0 bases, J lost 3 bases, and 17 bases lay in between. The input for sequencing was peripheral blood, taken on day 0 of AZD1222 vaccination. V gene TRBV7-8 combines with J gene TRBJ1-2; D call uncertain. The TCR was taken from an adult in good health. CDR3 in amino acids: CASSLALGDVRYYGYTF. Written as DNA, the CDR3 is TGTGCCAGCAGCTTAGCGCTGGGTGATGTCAGATACTATGGCTACACCTTC.